These 31 T cell receptor beta chains originate from one sample sequenced in a study of shared clonotypes between healthy human individuals (dated by TCRdb to the early 2020s). Library method: the immunoSEQ multiplex PCR assay. The table was pulled from immuneACCESS by TCRdb, which kept in-frame rearrangements only. Such tables lose some clones; where checked, under half of the loss comes from unresolved V genes, and the rest has no known cause. The sample contains some 1,900,000 clones, 85% to 95% of them found a single time. The ten largest clones capture 1% to 1.5% of the sample. CD8 naive samples consisted of CD45RO-negative cells that were positively selected for CCR7, yielding a CD45RA+CCR7+ population without TemRA cells. Sequencing was done on a sample of naive CD8+ T cells sorted from blood. This specimen's cell subset or site label, interpreted: CD45RA+CCR7+. Receptors were obtained from a young man in good health.

The chain joins TRBV5-4 to TRBJ2-2; no clear D gene. Germline lookup yields CDR1 SGHNT and CDR2 YYREEE (reference sequence). The CDR3 consists of 13 residues. V lost 6 bases and J 3 bases, leaving 9 bases between the germline ends. CDR3 loop: CASNKPDTGELFF. Here the CDR3 DNA reads TGTGCCAGCAACAAGCCGGACACCGGGGAGCTGTTTTTT. Together with reference TRBV5-4 and TRBJ2-2, the CDR3 gives the full variable domain: ETGVTQSPTHLIKTRGQQVTLRCSSQSGHNTVSWYQQALGQGPQFIFQYYREEENGRGNFPPRFSGLQFPNYSSELNVNALELDDSALYLCASNKPDTGELFFGEGSRLTVL.

The chain is built from TRBV27 and TRBJ2-7; TRBD1 is a possible D gene (6 bases). V gave up 10 bases and J gave up 5 bases, with 12 bases separating them. The CDR3 is made up of 11 amino acids. Germline V CDR1 and CDR2: MNHEY, SMNVEV (reference sequence). The CDR3: CATAGAHEQYF. Written as DNA, the CDR3 is TGTGCCACCGCAGGGGCCCACGAGCAGTACTTC.

The chain combines TRBV13 with TRBJ2-1; possibly TRBD2 for D (6 bases). The CDR3 runs 13 residues. The V gene lost 0 bases and the J gene lost 8 bases, with 8 bases spanning the gap. Germline CDR1 reads PRHDT; CDR2 reads FYEKMQ (reference sequence). CDR3 sequence reads: CASSLGGSDEQFF. The CDR3 DNA is TGTGCCAGCAGCTTAGGCGGGAGCGATGAGCAGTTCTTC.

CDR3: CTSSQLPRGYTGELFF. The CDR3, as DNA: TGCACCAGCAGCCAACTTCCAAGGGGTTACACCGGGGAGCTGTTTTTT. This chain connects TRBV1 to TRBJ2-2; the table's D call, TRBD1, was not checked against the DNA. TRBV1 is classified as a pseudogene. The CDR3 loop spans 16 amino acids.

The chain links TRBV2 to TRBJ1-1; D remains ambiguous. This CDR3 is 14 amino acids long. Germline loops: CDR1 SNHLY, CDR2 FYNNEI. Trimming stripped 3 bases from V and 4 bases from J, with 12 bases between. The CDR3 DNA is TGTGCCAGCAGTGACCCAGGTATGGGCACTGAAGCTTTCTTT. Translation: CASSDPGMGTEAFF.

The J gene is TRBJ1-4, the V gene TRBV5-8; unclear D gene. V lost 0 bases to trimming and J lost 8 bases, with 14 bases between them. The CDR3 spans 15 residues. Germline CDR1 and CDR2: SGHTS and YDEGEE. CDR3 region: CASSLAPGSPEKLFF. In DNA, the CDR3 is TGTGCCAGCAGCTTGGCCCCGGGGAGCCCCGAAAAACTGTTTTTT.

The table lists this clone with a count of one. This chain uses TRBV9 with TRBJ2-1; the D call may be TRBD1 or TRBD2 (5 bases each). The germline CDR1 and CDR2 sequences are SGDLS and YYNGEE. V was shortened by 3 bases and J by 15 bases, with 19 bases between the two germline ends. This CDR3 comprises 13 residues. CDR3 residues: CASSGDGPHPGFF. Here the CDR3 DNA reads TGTGCCAGCAGCGGGGACGGACCTCACCCGGGGTTCTTC.

In its sample, this clone was seen once. The rearrangement joins TRBV7-6 to TRBJ2-1; 8 bases are a match to TRBD2. Germline V gene data show CDR1 as SGHVS and CDR2 as FNYEAQ. The CDR3 runs to 13 residues. The trim removed 1 base at V and 9 bases at J, leaving 2 bases unmatched. The CDR3 sequence: CASSLEAGGEQFF. In nucleotides, the CDR3 is TGTGCCAGCAGCTTAGAGGCGGGAGGTGAGCAGTTCTTC.

The chain is built from TRBV21-1 and TRBJ2-5; TRBD2 is the table's D call, not checked against the DNA. TRBV21-1 is termed a pseudogene. The CDR3 consists of 17 residues. The CDR3 is CASSARPLAGGQETQYF. CDR3 coding DNA: TGTGCCAGCAGCGCCCGACCACTAGCGGGAGGGCAAGAGACCCAGTACTTC.

The V and J genes are TRBV27 and TRBJ2-1; TRBD2 agrees at 7 bases. This CDR3 contains 16 residues. Germline trimming cut 4 bases from V and 9 bases from J; bases unmatched to any gene: 15. CDR1 and CDR2 from the germline V gene are MNHEY and SMNVEV (reference sequence). As DNA, the CDR3 is TGTGCCAGCAGTTCCCTACTAGCGATCCTAGCAGGTGAGCAGTTCTTC. Translation gives CASSSLLAILAGEQFF.

V usage is TRBV18 and J usage is TRBJ2-7; D might be TRBD1 or TRBD2, each matching 5 bases. The CDR3 is 16 residues long. Germline CDR1 is KGHSH and CDR2 is LQKENI. V dropped 2 bases and J dropped 0 bases, with 14 bases sitting between them. The CDR3 loop reads CASSPEDRGVSYEQYF. CDR3 nucleotide sequence: TGTGCCAGCTCACCAGAGGATCGAGGGGTCTCCTACGAGCAGTACTTC.

The rearrangement uses TRBV7-2 and TRBJ1-3, with D possibly TRBD1 on 5 matching bases. Per germline, CDR1 SGHTA and CDR2 FQGNSA. CDR3 length: 15 residues. Trimming removed 5 bases at V and 0 bases at J, with 11 bases between. The CDR3 DNA is TGTGCCAGCAGCCCCGACGGGACCTCTGGAAACACCATATATTTT. This encodes CASSPDGTSGNTIYF.

The gene calls are TRBV4-1 and TRBJ1-1; 8 bases are shared with TRBD1. CDR3 length equals 14 residues. The trim removed 0 bases at V and 13 bases at J, leaving 10 bases unmatched. Germline lookup yields CDR1 MGHRA and CDR2 YSYEKL. The CDR3 protein is CASSQDRTGSMVFF. The CDR3 DNA sequence: TGCGCCAGCAGCCAAGACCGGACAGGGAGTATGGTTTTCTTT.

As for this clone: Other DNA sequences from this sample encode an identical CDR3 as well. DNA for the CDR3: TGTGCCAGTAGTATCATGGGGGGGAGAGAAGCTTTCTTT. Protein: CASSIMGGREAFF. The chain carries TRBV19 and TRBJ1-1; TRBD1 might be the D (5 bases). Germline V gene data show CDR1 as LNHDA and CDR2 as SQIVND (reference sequence). Trimming shortened V by 3 bases and J by 8 bases, and 13 bases separated the two germline ends. The CDR3 has 13 amino acids.

With regard to this clone: The sample has other DNA sequences that encode this CDR3 too. The rearrangement joins TRBV19 to TRBJ1-1; TRBD1 agrees at 7 bases. CDR3 size: 12 residues. The V and J ends lost 3 bases and 8 bases, in that order; junction bases with no gene match: 3. From germline, CDR1 is LNHDA and CDR2 SQIVND (reference sequence). The CDR3 nucleotides read TGTGCCAGTAGTATCGGGACAGTCGAAGCTTTCTTT. Translated: CASSIGTVEAFF. Full variable domain (missing parts from reference TRBV19 and TRBJ1-1): DGGITQSPKYLFRKEGQNVTLSCEQNLNHDAMYWYRQDPGQGLRLIYYSQIVNDFQKGDIAEGYSVSREKKESFPLTVTSAQKNPTAFYLCASSIGTVEAFFGQGTRLTVV.

V and J are TRBV30 and TRBJ2-7; 9 nucleotides match TRBD1. J gave up 5 bases and V 5 bases, and 1 base lay outside the gene matches. Germline assignment: CDR1 GTSNPN and CDR2 SVGIG (reference sequence). The CDR3 is 11 residues long. The CDR3 DNA reads TGTGCCTGGGGGACAGGGAACGAGCAGTACTTC. Encoded protein: CAWGTGNEQYF.

The V and J genes are TRBV2 and TRBJ2-7; D is uncertain. Trimming removed 4 bases at V and 2 bases at J, with 9 bases between. From germline, CDR1 is SNHLY and CDR2 FYNNEI. CDR3 length: 13 residues. The CDR3 sequence: CASSVRVAYEQYF. CDR3 sequence (DNA): TGTGCCAGCAGTGTAAGGGTGGCCTACGAGCAGTACTTC.

A remark on this clone: In the same sample, other DNA sequences code for this CDR3. The V call is TRBV9, the J call TRBJ2-2; D is unresolved. The CDR3 is 11 amino acids. CDR1 and CDR2 from the germline V gene are SGDLS and YYNGEE. V lost 3 bases and J lost 5, with 2 bases in between. For the CDR3, the DNA is TGTGCCAGCAGCGCGACCGGGGAGCTGTTTTTT. Translated, it gives CASSATGELFF.

The chain is built from TRBV6-1 and TRBJ1-4, with D possibly TRBD1 on 5 matching bases. Trimming pared 2 bases from V and 7 bases from J, leaving 23 bases between. This CDR3 has 18 residues. The germline CDR1 and CDR2 sequences are MNHNS and SASEGT. The CDR3 is CASSEIFARDGRSEKLFF. The DNA for the CDR3 is TGTGCCAGCAGTGAAATATTCGCGAGGGACGGTCGCAGTGAAAAACTGTTTTTT.

The chain joins TRBV4-2 to TRBJ2-3, with 9 bases lining up with TRBD2. Germline CDR1 is LGHNA and CDR2 is YNFKEQ. The CDR3 contains 17 residues. Losses at the gene ends were 4 bases for V and 3 bases for J; bases not matched to a gene: 11. The CDR3 region is CASSPEPSGGRTDTQYF. The DNA of the CDR3 is TGTGCCAGCAGCCCAGAACCCAGCGGGGGGAGGACAGATACGCAGTATTTT.

The rearrangement joins TRBV7-9 to TRBJ2-5, with a possible D match to TRBD2 (6 bases). This CDR3 has 17 residues. The germline gives CDR1 SEHNR, CDR2 FQNEAQ (reference sequence). The V end lost 3 bases, the J end lost 2 bases, and 19 bases lay between the germline ends. The CDR3 loop is CASSFDYRDLAQETQYF. Written as DNA, the CDR3 is TGTGCCAGCAGCTTTGATTACCGGGACTTAGCACAAGAGACCCAGTACTTC.

V usage is TRBV6-1 and J usage is TRBJ2-7, with a tentative D call TRBD1 (6 bases). Trimming pared 5 bases from V and 1 base from J, leaving 9 bases between. From germline, CDR1 is MNHNS and CDR2 SASEGT. The CDR3 covers 13 residues. The CDR3 region is CASSSDRSYEQYF. CDR3 nucleotides: TGTGCCAGCAGTTCCGACAGGTCCTACGAGCAGTACTTC.

As to this clone: At the DNA level, this CDR3 is encoded by other sequences in the same sample as well. The V gene is TRBV4-1, the J gene TRBJ2-3; TRBD1 or TRBD2 may be the D gene (5 bases each). Germline V gene data show CDR1 as MGHRA and CDR2 as YSYEKL. CDR3 length: 15 amino acids. Trimming stripped 1 base from V and 1 base from J, with 9 bases between. DNA of the CDR3: TGCGCCAGCAGCCAAGTCGGGGCGGGCACAGATACGCAGTATTTT. As protein: CASSQVGAGTDTQYF.

This chain joins TRBV25-1 and TRBJ2-5, with a weak D call TRBD2 (6 bases). The J call may be in error: the DNA end matches TRBJ2-7 better. This CDR3 is built from 15 residues. The V gene's germline CDR1 is MGHDK and CDR2 SYGVNS. The CDR3 DNA is TGTGCCAGCAGTCCAGTCGAAGGAGCGGGCTACGAGCAGTACTTC. The encoded protein is CASSPVEGAGYEQYF.

The V call is TRBV2, the J call TRBJ1-4; D gene uncertain. Trimming cost V 9 bases and J 5 bases, with 19 bases left between them. Germline-derived CDR1 and CDR2 are SNHLY and FYNNEI. This CDR3 spans 15 amino acids. The CDR3 DNA sequence: TGTGCCAGTGGGGAGACAATTGGAGGAAATGAAAAACTGTTTTTT. Translating gives CASGETIGGNEKLFF.

V and J are TRBV4-3 and TRBJ2-2; no firm D call. From germline, CDR1 is LGHNA and CDR2 YSLEER. Deletions cut 0 bases from V and 1 base from J, with 12 bases between. This CDR3 contains 17 residues. The CDR3 DNA reads TGCGCCAGCAGCCAAGAAAAGGCAAGGGTGAACACCGGGGAGCTGTTTTTT. Translating gives CASSQEKARVNTGELFF.

This chain connects TRBV6-1 to TRBJ1-1; no reliable D call. The V and J ends lost 1 base and 4 bases respectively, with 22 bases between them. This CDR3 is 18 amino acids long. Germline V gene data show CDR1 as MNHNS and CDR2 as SASEGT. CDR3: CASSEEEGVTMFGTEAFF. CDR3 in DNA: TGTGCCAGCAGTGAAGAAGAGGGAGTGACTATGTTTGGCACTGAAGCTTTCTTT.

V is TRBV7-9 and J is TRBJ2-7; D ambiguous. This CDR3 is built from 12 residues. Germline values: CDR1 SEHNR, CDR2 FQNEAQ (reference sequence). Trimming shortened V by 1 base and J by 5 bases, and 6 bases separated the two germline ends. The CDR3 region is CASSLDWDEQYF. The DNA for the CDR3 is TGTGCCAGCAGCTTAGACTGGGACGAGCAGTACTTC.

This rearrangement joins TRBV9 to TRBJ2-7; 10 bases fit TRBD2. CDR3 length equals 18 residues. The junction had 15 bases not matched to a gene; V was cut back by 0 bases and J by 6 bases. Germline CDR1 is SGDLS and CDR2 is YYNGEE. CDR3 in amino acids: CASSVGPQGLAGVGEQYF. CDR3 bases: TGTGCCAGCAGCGTAGGACCCCAGGGGCTAGCGGGAGTTGGCGAGCAGTACTTC.

This chain joins TRBV6-1 and TRBJ1-5; D is undetermined. From germline, CDR1 is MNHNS and CDR2 SASEGT. Trimming took 1 base from V and 0 from J, leaving 13 bases between them. This CDR3 comprises 17 residues. CDR3 amino acids: CASSEEIGLISNQPQHF. DNA for the CDR3: TGTGCCAGCAGTGAAGAGATAGGGCTAATTAGCAATCAGCCCCAGCATTTT.

The chain recombines TRBV7-9 with TRBJ1-3; D is unresolved. Germline V lookup: CDR1 SEHNR, CDR2 FQNEAQ (reference sequence). The V and J ends lost 5 bases and 2 bases respectively, with 13 bases between them. The CDR3 consists of 15 residues. CDR3 sequence: CASSKGGPPGNTIYF. In DNA form, the CDR3 reads TGTGCCAGCAGCAAAGGTGGGCCGCCTGGAAACACCATATATTTT.